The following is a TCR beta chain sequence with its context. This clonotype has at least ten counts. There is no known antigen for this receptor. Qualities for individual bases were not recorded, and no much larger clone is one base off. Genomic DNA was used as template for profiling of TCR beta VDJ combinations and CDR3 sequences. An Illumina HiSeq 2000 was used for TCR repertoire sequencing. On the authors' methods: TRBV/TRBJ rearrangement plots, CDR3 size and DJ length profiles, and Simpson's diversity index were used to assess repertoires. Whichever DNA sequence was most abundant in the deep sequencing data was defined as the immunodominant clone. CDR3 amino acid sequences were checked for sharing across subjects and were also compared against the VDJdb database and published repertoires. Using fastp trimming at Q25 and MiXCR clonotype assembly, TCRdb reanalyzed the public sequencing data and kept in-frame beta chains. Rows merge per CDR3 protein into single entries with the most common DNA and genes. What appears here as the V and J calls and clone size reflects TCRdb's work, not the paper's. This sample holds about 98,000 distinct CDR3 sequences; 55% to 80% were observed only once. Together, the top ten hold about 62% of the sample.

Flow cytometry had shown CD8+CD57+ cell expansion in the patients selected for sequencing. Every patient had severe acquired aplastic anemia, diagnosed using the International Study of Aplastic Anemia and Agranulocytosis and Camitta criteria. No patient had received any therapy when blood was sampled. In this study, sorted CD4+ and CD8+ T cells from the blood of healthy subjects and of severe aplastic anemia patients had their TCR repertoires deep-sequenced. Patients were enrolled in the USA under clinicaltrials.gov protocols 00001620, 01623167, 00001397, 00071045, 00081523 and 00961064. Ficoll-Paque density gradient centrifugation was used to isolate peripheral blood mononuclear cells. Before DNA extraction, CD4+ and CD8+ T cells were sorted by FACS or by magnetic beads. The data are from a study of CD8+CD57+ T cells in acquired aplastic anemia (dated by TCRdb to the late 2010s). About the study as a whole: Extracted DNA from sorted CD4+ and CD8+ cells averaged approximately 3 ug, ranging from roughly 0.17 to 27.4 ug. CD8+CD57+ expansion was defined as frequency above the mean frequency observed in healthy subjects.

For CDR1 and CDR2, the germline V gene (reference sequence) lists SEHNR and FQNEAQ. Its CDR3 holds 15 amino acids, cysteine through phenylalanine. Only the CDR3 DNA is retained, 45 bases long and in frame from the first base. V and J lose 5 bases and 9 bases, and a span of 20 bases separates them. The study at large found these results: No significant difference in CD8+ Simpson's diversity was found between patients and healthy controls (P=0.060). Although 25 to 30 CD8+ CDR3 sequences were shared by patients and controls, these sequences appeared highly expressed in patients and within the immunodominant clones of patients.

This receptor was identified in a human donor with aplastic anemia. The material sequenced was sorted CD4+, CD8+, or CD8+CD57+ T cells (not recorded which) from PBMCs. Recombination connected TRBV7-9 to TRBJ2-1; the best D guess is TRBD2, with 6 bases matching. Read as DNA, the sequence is TGTGCCAGCAGCACCCCGACTAGTCACTTCCGTGAGCAGTTCTTC. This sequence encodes CASSTPTSHFREQFF.